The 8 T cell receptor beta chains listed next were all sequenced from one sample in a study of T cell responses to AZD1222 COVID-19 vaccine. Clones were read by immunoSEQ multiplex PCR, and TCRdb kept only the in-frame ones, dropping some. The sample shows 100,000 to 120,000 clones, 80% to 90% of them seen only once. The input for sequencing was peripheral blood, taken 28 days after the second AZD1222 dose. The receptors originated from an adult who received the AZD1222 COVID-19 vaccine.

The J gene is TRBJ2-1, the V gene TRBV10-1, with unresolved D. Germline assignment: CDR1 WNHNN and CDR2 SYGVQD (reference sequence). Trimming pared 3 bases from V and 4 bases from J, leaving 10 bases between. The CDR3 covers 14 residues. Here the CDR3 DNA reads TGCGCCAGCAGTGATCTAGGTCGGTACAATGAGCAGTTCTTC. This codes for CASSDLGRYNEQFF.

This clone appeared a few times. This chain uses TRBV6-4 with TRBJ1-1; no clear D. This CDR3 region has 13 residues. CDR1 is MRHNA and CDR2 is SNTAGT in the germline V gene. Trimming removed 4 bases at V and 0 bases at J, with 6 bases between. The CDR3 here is CASSVSVNTEAFF. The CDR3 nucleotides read TGTGCCAGCAGTGTCTCAGTGAACACTGAAGCTTTCTTT.

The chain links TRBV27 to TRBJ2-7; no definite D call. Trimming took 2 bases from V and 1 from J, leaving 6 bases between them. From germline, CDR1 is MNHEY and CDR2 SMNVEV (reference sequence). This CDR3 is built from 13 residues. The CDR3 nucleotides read TGTGCCAGCAGTTTAGGCAGGTCCTACGAGCAGTACTTC. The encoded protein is CASSLGRSYEQYF.

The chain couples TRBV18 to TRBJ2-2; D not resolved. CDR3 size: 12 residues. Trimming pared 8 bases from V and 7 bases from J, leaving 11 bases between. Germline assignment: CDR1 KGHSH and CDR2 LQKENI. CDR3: CASAVEFGELFF. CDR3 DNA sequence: TGTGCCAGCGCCGTCGAGTTCGGGGAGCTGTTTTTT.

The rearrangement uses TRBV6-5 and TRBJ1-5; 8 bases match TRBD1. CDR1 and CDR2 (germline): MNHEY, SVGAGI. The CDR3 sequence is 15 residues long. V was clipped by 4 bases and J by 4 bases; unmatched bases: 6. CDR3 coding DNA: TGTGCCAGCAGTTCCGACAGGGGTGCAAATCAGCCCCAGCATTTT. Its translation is CASSSDRGANQPQHF.

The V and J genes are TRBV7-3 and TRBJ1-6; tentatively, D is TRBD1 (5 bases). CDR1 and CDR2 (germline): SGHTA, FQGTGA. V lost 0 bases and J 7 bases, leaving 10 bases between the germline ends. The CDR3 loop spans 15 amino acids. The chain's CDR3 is CASSLTRDLNSPLHF. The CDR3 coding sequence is TGTGCCAGCAGCTTAACCAGGGACCTAAATTCACCCCTCCACTTT.

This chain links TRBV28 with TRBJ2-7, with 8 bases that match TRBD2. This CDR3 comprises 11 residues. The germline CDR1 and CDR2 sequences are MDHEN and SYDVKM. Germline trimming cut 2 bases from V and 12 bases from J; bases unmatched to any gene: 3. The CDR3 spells CASSLAGGPYF. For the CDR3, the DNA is TGTGCCAGCAGTTTAGCGGGAGGCCCGTACTTC.

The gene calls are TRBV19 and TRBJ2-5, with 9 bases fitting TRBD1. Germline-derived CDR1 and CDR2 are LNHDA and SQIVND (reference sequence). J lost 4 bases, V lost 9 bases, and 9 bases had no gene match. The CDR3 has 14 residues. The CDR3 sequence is CASRGQGGIETQYF. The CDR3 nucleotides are TGTGCCAGCAGGGGACAGGGCGGAATAGAGACCCAGTACTTC.